Each of the 9 T cell receptor beta chains below was sequenced from the same sample in a study of shared clonotypes between healthy human individuals. Profiled with immunoSEQ multiplex PCR; TCRdb holds only in-frame clones, not every one. Of around 340,000 clones listed, around 70% are singletons. Sequenced sample: memory CD4+ T cells sorted from blood. Stated subset: CD45RA-negative fraction. The receptors derive from a man aged 25 to 40 in good health.

This sequence joins TRBV11-2 and TRBJ1-5; the D is unclear. Germline V gives CDR1 SGHAT, CDR2 FQNNGV. The CDR3 is 13 amino acids. The germline V and J ends were trimmed by 0 bases and 7 bases, with 7 bases remaining between them. CDR3 sequence reads: CASSLDREQPQHF. The CDR3 nucleotides read TGTGCCAGCAGCTTAGATAGAGAACAGCCCCAGCATTTT.

The chain has TRBV7-8 and TRBJ2-2, with 12 bases aligning to TRBD2. The trim removed 5 bases at V and 7 bases at J, leaving 8 bases unmatched. This CDR3 is 16 amino acids long. CDR1 and CDR2 (germline): SGHVS, FQNEAQ. CDR3 nucleotides: TGTGCCAGCAGCGCTAGCGGGAGGGCCTTGAGCGGGGAGCTGTTTTTT. It yields the protein CASSASGRALSGELFF.

The chain recombines TRBV2 with TRBJ2-1; D possibly corresponds to TRBD2 (5 bases). Trimming removed 8 bases from V and 4 bases from J, with 12 bases in between. CDR3 length: 13 residues. CDR1 is SNHLY and CDR2 is FYNNEI in the germline V gene. CDR3 sequence: CASGSGTYNEQFF. For the CDR3, the DNA is TGTGCCAGCGGGAGCGGCACATACAATGAGCAGTTCTTC.

The chain is built from TRBV6-1 and TRBJ1-1; D ambiguous. Germline V gene data show CDR1 as MNHNS and CDR2 as SASEGT. Trimming left V 2 bases short and J 6 bases short, with 7 bases between. The CDR3 covers 12 residues. CDR3 loop: CASSETSAEAFF. CDR3 bases: TGTGCCAGCAGTGAAACGAGTGCTGAAGCTTTCTTT.

This chain joins TRBV28 and TRBJ2-7; 11 bases align to TRBD2. This CDR3 region has 16 residues. Germline V gives CDR1 MDHEN, CDR2 SYDVKM. V gave up 4 bases and J gave up 4 bases; unmatched junction bases: 9. The CDR3 DNA sequence: TGTGCCAGCAGTTATTTAGCGGGAGGGAGGTCTTACGAGCAGTACTTC. This sequence encodes CASSYLAGGRSYEQYF.

V usage is TRBV11-2 and J usage is TRBJ2-1, with TRBD1 matching over 10 bases. The CDR3 covers 13 residues. Losses at the gene ends were 7 bases for V and 12 bases for J; bases not matched to a gene: 9. Germline V gene sequence: CDR1 SGHAT, CDR2 FQNNGV. The CDR3: CASTSNDRGRQFF. For the CDR3, the DNA is TGTGCCAGCACCTCCAACGACAGGGGGCGGCAGTTCTTC.

The chain carries TRBV5-6 and TRBJ2-5; no clear D gene. Trimming shortened V by 3 bases and J by 5 bases, and 5 bases separated the two germline ends. Germline V lookup: CDR1 SGHDT, CDR2 YYEEEE. The CDR3 totals 11 residues. Written as DNA, the CDR3 is TGTGCCAGCAGCTCCTCGGAGACCCAGTACTTC. This codes for CASSSSETQYF.

This chain connects TRBV27 to TRBJ2-7; no clear D. V lost 5 bases to trimming and J lost 4 bases, with 12 bases between them. Germline V lookup: CDR1 MNHEY, CDR2 SMNVEV (reference sequence). This CDR3 has 13 amino acids. As DNA, the CDR3 is TGTGCCAGCAGTCCAGGAGCCATTTACGAGCAGTACTTC. Translated: CASSPGAIYEQYF.

This clone was observed a handful of times. The chain is built from TRBV7-3 and TRBJ2-1, with 8 bases that match TRBD2. The CDR3 is 15 residues long. Germline loops: CDR1 SGHTA, CDR2 FQGTGA. The V gene end was trimmed by 5 bases and the J gene end by 3 bases; junction bases not matched to a gene: 6. This CDR3 is CASSISGGYYNEQFF. For the CDR3, the DNA is TGTGCCAGCAGCATCAGCGGGGGTTACTACAATGAGCAGTTCTTC.